The 2 T cell receptor beta chains presented below share a single source sample, sequenced in a study of T cell changes during pregnancy in multiple sclerosis. Libraries were prepared by immunoSEQ multiplex PCR; TCRdb keeps only in-frame clonotypes and omits some of them. The sample comprises tens of thousands of clones, around 94% of which are singletons, and roughly 1.1% rests with the top ten. The material was peripheral blood, obtained in the third trimester of pregnancy. Source of these receptors: a female donor with multiple sclerosis, enrolled in a pregnancy study.

The chain couples TRBV28 to TRBJ1-2, with 8 positions matching TRBD1. The CDR3 sequence is 15 residues long. Germline CDR1 and CDR2: MDHEN and SYDVKM. V was clipped by 3 bases and J by 2 bases; unmatched bases: 5. The CDR3 is CASSFADRENYGYTF. Written as DNA, the CDR3 is TGTGCCAGCAGTTTCGCGGACAGGGAAAACTATGGCTACACCTTC.

The V and J genes are TRBV19 and TRBJ2-3; 7 bases align to TRBD2. This CDR3 region has 14 residues. Germline V gene sequence: CDR1 LNHDA, CDR2 SQIVND (reference sequence). V shed 7 bases and J 3 bases; nucleotides not matched to a gene: 7. The CDR3 is CASTRPGGTDTQYF. The CDR3 nucleotides are TGTGCCAGTACCAGGCCGGGGGGAACAGATACGCAGTATTTT.